Listed here is a single T cell receptor (beta chain). The data belong to a study of blood T cell repertoires in COVID-19. Authors' processing steps: It was from reference gene primer amplification that nucleated cell counts were estimated. Data came from immunoSEQ multiplex PCR; TCRdb stores just in-frame clones and leaves some out. The V and J calls and the clone size are those of that table, but D and trimming were determined from the DNA. The table records approximately 190,000 clones, about 81% of them present only once. This TCR derives from an older woman with COVID-19, enrolled during active disease. Source material: peripheral blood.

The CDR3 nucleotides read TGTGCCTGGGGGGTTGGCAGGGGCTACGAGCAGTACTTC. Protein: CAWGVGRGYEQYF. The chain joins TRBV30 to TRBJ2-7; tentative D call: TRBD1 (6 bases). The CDR3 runs 13 residues. The germline V and J ends were trimmed by 5 bases and 3 bases, with 14 bases remaining between them. CDR1 is GTSNPN, CDR2 SVGIG, per germline (reference sequence).